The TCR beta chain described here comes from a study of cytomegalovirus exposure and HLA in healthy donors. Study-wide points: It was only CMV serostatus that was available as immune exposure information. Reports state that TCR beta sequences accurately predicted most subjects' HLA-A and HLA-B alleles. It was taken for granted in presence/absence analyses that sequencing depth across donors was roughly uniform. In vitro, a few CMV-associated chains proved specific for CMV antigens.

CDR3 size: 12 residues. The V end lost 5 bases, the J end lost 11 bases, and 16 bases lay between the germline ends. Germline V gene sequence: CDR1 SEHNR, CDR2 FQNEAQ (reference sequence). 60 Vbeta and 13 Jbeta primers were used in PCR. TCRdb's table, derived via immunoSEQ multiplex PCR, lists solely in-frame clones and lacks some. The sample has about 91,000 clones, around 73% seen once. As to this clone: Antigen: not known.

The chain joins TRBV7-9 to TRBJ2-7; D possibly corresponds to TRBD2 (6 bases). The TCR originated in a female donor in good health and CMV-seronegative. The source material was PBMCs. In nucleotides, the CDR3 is TGTGCCAGCAGCCCCCTCCGGGACTCCGAGTACTTC. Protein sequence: CASSPLRDSEYF.